The next 19 T cell receptor beta chains were all read from a single sample in a study of blood T cells in healthy people across ages. For the second PCR, which ran for 7 to 11 cycles, a sample-barcoded 5' primer and a J-beta primer mix were used. In TCRdb, the 5' RACE reads were re-called with MiXCR into one record per CDR3 protein. The data contain 850,000 or so distinct CDR3 sequences, under 35% of them singletons. Sequenced sample: blood. The receptor set was obtained from a woman older than 75 in good health.

With regard to this clonotype: Possible read error: a much larger clone is one base away. The chain links TRBV7-2 to TRBJ2-3, with D possibly being TRBD2 (5 bases). The V end lost 5 bases, the J end lost 8 bases, and 11 bases lay between the germline ends. This CDR3 is 12 amino acids long. Germline-derived CDR1 and CDR2 are SGHTA and FQGNSA. The CDR3 here is CASSERIATQYF. The CDR3, as DNA: TGTGCCAGCAGCGAGCGGATAGCTACGCAGTATTTT.

This clonotype appeared many times. This chain joins TRBV7-2 and TRBJ2-3, with 16 bases aligning to TRBD2. This CDR3 spans 19 amino acids. Germline values: CDR1 SGHTA, CDR2 FQGNSA. Germline trimming cut 5 bases from V and 4 bases from J; bases unmatched to any gene: 12. CDR3 region: CASSLGLAGGREFADTQYF. The CDR3 DNA is TGTGCCAGCAGCCTGGGACTAGCGGGGGGGCGAGAATTTGCAGATACGCAGTATTTT.

This clonotype was seen many times. The rearrangement links TRBV6-2 or TRBV6-3 to TRBJ2-1; TRBD1 matches 7 bases. With V trimmed by 0 bases and J by 6 bases, 2 bases remained unmatched. Germline CDR1 is MNHEY and CDR2 is SVGEGT. The CDR3 is 14 amino acids. CDR3 sequence (DNA): TGTGCCAGCAGTTACTCGAGACAGGGCAATGAGCAGTTCTTC. Translation gives CASSYSRQGNEQFF.

V and J are TRBV6-5 and TRBJ1-1; perhaps TRBD1 as D (5 bases). The CDR3 is made up of 14 amino acids. Between the trimmed V and J ends, which lost 5 bases and 5 bases, there was a span of 15 bases. The germline CDR1 and CDR2 sequences are MNHEY and SVGAGI. The CDR3 sequence: CASSDTGLRTEAFF. DNA of the CDR3: TGTGCCAGCAGTGACACAGGCTTGAGAACTGAAGCTTTCTTT.

This clonotype occurred a few times. J is TRBJ1-6 and V is TRBV28, with D tentatively TRBD1 (5 bases). Trimming took 5 bases from V and 4 from J, leaving 12 bases between them. Germline CDR1 MDHEN, CDR2 SYDVKM. This CDR3 comprises 15 residues. CDR3 residues: CASSDQGLYNSPLHF. The CDR3 DNA reads as TGTGCCAGCAGTGATCAGGGATTATATAATTCACCCCTCCACTTT.

This clonotype was counted only a few times. The chain combines TRBV7-2 with TRBJ1-5; D is unresolved. CDR3 length equals 13 residues. V lost 1 base to trimming and J lost 7 bases, with 8 bases between them. Per the germline V gene, CDR1 is SGHTA and CDR2 is FQGNSA. The CDR3 protein is CASSLDSLQPQHF. As DNA, the CDR3 is TGTGCCAGCAGCTTAGACTCCCTACAGCCCCAGCATTTT.

The chain combines TRBV24-1 with TRBJ2-5; 13 nucleotides agree with TRBD2. CDR1 is KGHDR and CDR2 is SFDVKD in the germline V gene. The CDR3 totals 16 residues. V was pared by 6 bases and J by 11 bases, with 14 bases of the junction left unmatched. The CDR3 bases are TGTGCCACCAGTAAACTAGCGGGGGGGCTCTACAATGAGCAGTACTTC. This gives the protein CATSKLAGGLYNEQYF.

A few counts support this clonotype. This rearrangement joins TRBV18 to TRBJ2-7; D may be TRBD2 (6 bases). The CDR3 contains 15 residues. Germline CDR1 and CDR2: KGHSH and LQKENI. Between the trimmed V and J ends, which lost 3 bases and 0 bases, there was a span of 12 bases. The CDR3 DNA sequence: TGTGCCAGCTCACCGGGACTGCAGACCTCCTACGAGCAGTACTTC. It translates to CASSPGLQTSYEQYF.

V and J are TRBV21-1 and TRBJ2-1; the D call in the table, TRBD1, was not verified against the DNA. TRBV21-1 is an annotated pseudogene. CDR3 length: 18 residues. The CDR3 nucleotides read TGTGCCAGCAGCAAACGGCCGGAAGAGGGAACCTCCTACAATGAGCAGTTCTTC. As protein: CASSKRPEEGTSYNEQFF.

This clonotype came up many times. The chain recombines TRBV25-1 with TRBJ2-5, with 11 nucleotides matching TRBD2. There are 18 residues in the CDR3. J lost 1 base, V lost 11 bases, and 18 bases had no gene match. Germline V gene lookup returns CDR1 MGHDK and CDR2 SYGVNS. CDR3 in amino acids: CASSPNLAGGIPQETQYF. The CDR3 nucleotides read TGTGCCTCATCACCCAACTTAGCGGGGGGGATCCCCCAAGAGACCCAGTACTTC.

This clonotype has ten or more counts. The V gene is TRBV20-1, the J gene TRBJ2-5; D not resolved. The CDR3 extends over 12 amino acids. Germline CDR1 reads DFQATT; CDR2 reads SNEGSKA (reference sequence). V lost 1 base and J lost 1, with 4 bases in between. The CDR3 loop reads CSARVAQETQYF. DNA for the CDR3: TGCAGTGCTAGAGTGGCCCAAGAGACCCAGTACTTC.

Remarks on this clonotype: The junction shows a germline mismatch at one end, possibly a read error. V usage is TRBV7-9 and J usage is TRBJ1-2; 8 bases are a match to TRBD1. Germline V gene data show CDR1 as SEHNR and CDR2 as FQNEAQ (reference sequence). CDR3 length equals 15 residues. CDR3: CAGSLAGGGRYGYTF. Written as DNA, the CDR3 is TGTGCCGGCAGCTTAGCAGGGGGCGGGCGTTATGGCTACACCTTC. The whole variable domain, filled in from reference TRBV7-9 and TRBJ1-2, reads DTGVSQNPRHKITKRGQNVTFRCDPISEHNRLYWYRQTLGQGPEFLTYFQNEAQLEKSRLLSDRFSAERPKGSFSTLEIQRTEQGDSAMYLCAGSLAGGGRYGYTFGSGTRLTVV.

This clonotype was seen ten or more times. The V call is TRBV5-1, the J call TRBJ2-3, with 8 bases aligning to TRBD1. The CDR3 is 15 amino acids. Germline V gene lookup returns CDR1 SGHRS and CDR2 YFSETQ. After removal of 5 bases from V and 0 bases from J, the junction contained 5 bases not matched to a gene. The CDR3: CASSPTGDSTDTQYF. DNA of the CDR3: TGCGCCAGCAGTCCGACAGGGGATAGCACAGATACGCAGTATTTT.

The CDR3 is CSAESTGVVGQPQHF. CDR3 DNA sequence: TGCAGTGCTGAATCGACAGGGGTGGTGGGGCAGCCCCAGCATTTT. V is TRBV20-1 and J is TRBJ1-5; 8 bases agree with TRBD1. Germline V gene sequence: CDR1 DFQATT, CDR2 SNEGSKA (reference sequence). V was clipped by 5 bases and J by 7 bases; unmatched bases: 13. This CDR3 spans 15 amino acids.

This clonotype was recorded only once. It may be a read error: a sequence one base away is much more abundant. V usage is TRBV5-8 and J usage is TRBJ2-1; 9 nucleotides align to TRBD1. This CDR3 contains 15 residues. The germline gives CDR1 SGHTS, CDR2 YDEGEE. As DNA, the CDR3 is TGTGTCAGCAGCACCCGTACAGGGGGCTTTAATGAGCAGTTCTTC. It translates to CVSSTRTGGFNEQFF.

This clonotype was found many times. This chain connects TRBV10-3 to TRBJ2-1; possibly TRBD1 for D (6 bases). The CDR3 covers 13 residues. CDR1 is ENHRY, CDR2 SYGVKD, per germline. V lost 9 bases, J lost 7 bases, and 16 bases lay in between. CDR3 residues: CAIGQPIVNEQFF. As DNA, the CDR3 is TGTGCCATAGGACAGCCTATTGTGAATGAGCAGTTCTTC.

The genes are TRBV29-1 and TRBJ1-1; D is perhaps TRBD1 (6 bases). This CDR3 spans 13 amino acids. CDR1 is SQVTM and CDR2 is ANQGSEA in the germline V gene. The CDR3 loop is CGAADSLNTEAFF. DNA of the CDR3: TGCGGCGCCGCGGACAGTTTGAACACTGAAGCTTTCTTT.

This clonotype was seen repeatedly, ten times or more. J is TRBJ2-5 and V is TRBV29-1; D possibly corresponds to TRBD2 (7 bases). The germline CDR1 and CDR2 sequences are SQVTM and ANQGSEA. The CDR3 runs 15 residues. V shed 6 bases and J shed 5 bases, with 22 bases lying between them. For the CDR3, the DNA is TGCAGCGTCAGTGATTGGGGGGGGCCGGTGGAGACCCAGTACTTC. Its protein product is CSVSDWGGPVETQYF.

This clonotype was detected only a few times. This rearrangement joins TRBV20-1 to TRBJ2-2; D gene uncertain. Per germline, CDR1 DFQATT and CDR2 SNEGSKA (reference sequence). The CDR3 consists of 15 residues. The germline V and J ends were trimmed by 0 bases and 5 bases, with 13 bases remaining between them. The CDR3 sequence: CSARDLLSITGELFF. DNA for the CDR3: TGCAGTGCTAGAGATTTACTTTCAATAACCGGGGAGCTGTTTTTT.